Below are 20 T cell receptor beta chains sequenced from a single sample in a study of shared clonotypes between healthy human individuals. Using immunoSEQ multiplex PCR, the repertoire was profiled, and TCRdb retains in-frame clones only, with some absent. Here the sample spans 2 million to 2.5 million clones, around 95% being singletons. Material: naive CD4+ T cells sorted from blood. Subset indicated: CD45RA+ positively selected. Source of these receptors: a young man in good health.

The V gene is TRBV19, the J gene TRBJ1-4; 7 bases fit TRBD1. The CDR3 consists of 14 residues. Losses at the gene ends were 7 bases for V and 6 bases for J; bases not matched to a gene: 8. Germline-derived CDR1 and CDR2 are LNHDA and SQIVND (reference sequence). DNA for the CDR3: TGTGCCAGTACTCCGGGACAGACCCATGAAAAACTGTTTTTT. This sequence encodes CASTPGQTHEKLFF.

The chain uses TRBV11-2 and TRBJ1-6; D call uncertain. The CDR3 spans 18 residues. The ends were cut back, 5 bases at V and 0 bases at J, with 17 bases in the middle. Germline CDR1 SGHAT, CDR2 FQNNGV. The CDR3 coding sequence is TGTGCCAGCAGCCCGGACCGGACGGCTAGCTCCTATAATTCACCCCTCCACTTT. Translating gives CASSPDRTASSYNSPLHF. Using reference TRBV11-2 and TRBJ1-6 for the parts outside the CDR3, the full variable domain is EAGVAQSPRYKIIEKRQSVAFWCNPISGHATLYWYQQILGQGPKLLIQFQNNGVVDDSQLPKDRFSAERLKGVDSTLKIQPAKLEDSAVYLCASSPDRTASSYNSPLHFGNGTRLTVT.

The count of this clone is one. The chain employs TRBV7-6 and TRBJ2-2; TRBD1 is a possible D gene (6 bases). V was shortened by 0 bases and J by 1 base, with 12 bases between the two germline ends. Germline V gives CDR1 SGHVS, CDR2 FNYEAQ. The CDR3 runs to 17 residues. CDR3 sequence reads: CASSLAAGAMNTGELFF. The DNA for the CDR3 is TGTGCCAGCAGCTTAGCTGCAGGGGCGATGAACACCGGGGAGCTGTTTTTT.

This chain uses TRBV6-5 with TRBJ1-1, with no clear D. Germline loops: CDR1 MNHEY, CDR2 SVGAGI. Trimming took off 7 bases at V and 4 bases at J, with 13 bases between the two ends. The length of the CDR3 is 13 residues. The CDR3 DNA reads TGTGCCAGCATTTCTGCCCCGAGCACTGAAGCTTTCTTT. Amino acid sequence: CASISAPSTEAFF.

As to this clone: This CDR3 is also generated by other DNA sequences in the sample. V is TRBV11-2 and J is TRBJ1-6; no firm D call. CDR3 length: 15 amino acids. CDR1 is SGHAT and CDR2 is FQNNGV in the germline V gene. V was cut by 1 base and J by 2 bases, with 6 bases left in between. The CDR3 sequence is CASSLGVTYNSPLHF. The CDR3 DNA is TGTGCCAGCAGCTTAGGAGTAACCTATAATTCACCCCTCCACTTT.

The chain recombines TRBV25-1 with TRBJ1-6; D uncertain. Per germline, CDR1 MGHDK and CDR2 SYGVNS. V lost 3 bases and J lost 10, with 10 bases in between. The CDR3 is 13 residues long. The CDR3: CASSEGVASPLHF. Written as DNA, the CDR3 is TGTGCCAGCAGTGAGGGAGTAGCGTCACCCCTCCACTTT. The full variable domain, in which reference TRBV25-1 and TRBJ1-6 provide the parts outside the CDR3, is EADIYQTPRYLVIGTGKKITLECSQTMGHDKMYWYQQDPGMELHLIHYSYGVNSTEKGDLSSESTVSRIRTEHFPLTLESARPSHTSQYLCASSEGVASPLHFGNGTRLTVT.

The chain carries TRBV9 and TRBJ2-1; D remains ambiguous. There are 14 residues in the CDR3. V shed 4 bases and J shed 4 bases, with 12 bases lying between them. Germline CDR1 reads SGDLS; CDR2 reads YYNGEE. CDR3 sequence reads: CASSRREGYNEQFF. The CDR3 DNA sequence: TGTGCCAGCAGCCGTAGGGAAGGGTACAATGAGCAGTTCTTC.

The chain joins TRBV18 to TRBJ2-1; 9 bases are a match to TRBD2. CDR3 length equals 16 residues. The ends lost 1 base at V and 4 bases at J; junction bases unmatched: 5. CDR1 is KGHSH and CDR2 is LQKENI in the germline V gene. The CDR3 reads CASSPLRGGEYNEQFF. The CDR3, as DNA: TGTGCCAGCTCACCACTCCGCGGGGGGGAGTACAATGAGCAGTTCTTC.

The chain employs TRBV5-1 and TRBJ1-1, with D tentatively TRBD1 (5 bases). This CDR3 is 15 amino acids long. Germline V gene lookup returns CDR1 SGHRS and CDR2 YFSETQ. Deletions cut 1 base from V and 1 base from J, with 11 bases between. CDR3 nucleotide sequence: TGCGCCAGCAGCTTGTCGGGGCCCCCGAACACTGAAGCTTTCTTT. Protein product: CASSLSGPPNTEAFF.

The CDR3 protein is CASSLSNLGFNQPQHF. In nucleotides, the CDR3 is TGTGCCAGCAGTTTATCGAACCTAGGGTTCAATCAGCCCCAGCATTTT. V is TRBV28 and J is TRBJ1-5; D is unclear. The CDR3 covers 16 residues. The germline V gene has CDR1 MDHEN and CDR2 SYDVKM. Trimming cost V 1 base and J 3 bases, with 13 bases left between them. The full variable domain, in which reference TRBV28 and TRBJ1-5 provide the parts outside the CDR3, is DVKVTQSSRYLVKRTGEKVFLECVQDMDHENMFWYRQDPGLGLRLIYFSYDVKMKEKGDIPEGYSVSREKKERFSLILESASTNQTSMYLCASSLSNLGFNQPQHFGDGTRLSIL.

The CDR3 spells CASSPRGGADYYGYTF. The CDR3 DNA sequence: TGTGCCAGCTCACCGAGGGGGGGCGCGGATTACTATGGCTACACCTTC. V is TRBV18 and J is TRBJ1-2, with D perhaps TRBD1 (6 bases). Deletions cut 3 bases from V and 3 bases from J, with 17 bases between. Germline lookup yields CDR1 KGHSH and CDR2 LQKENI. The CDR3 runs to 16 residues. The variable domain in full, with the rest retrieved from reference TRBV18 and TRBJ1-2, is NAGVMQNPRHLVRRRGQEARLRCSPMKGHSHVYWYRQLPEEGLKFMVYLQKENIIDESGMPKERFSAEFPKEGPSILRIQQVVRGDSAAYFCASSPRGGADYYGYTFGSGTRLTVV.

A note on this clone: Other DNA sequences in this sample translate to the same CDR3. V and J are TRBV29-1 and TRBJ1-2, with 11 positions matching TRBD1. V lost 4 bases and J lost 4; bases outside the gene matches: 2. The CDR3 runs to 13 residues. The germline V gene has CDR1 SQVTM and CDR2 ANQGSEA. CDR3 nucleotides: TGCAGCGTTGGCGGGACAGGGGGCTATGGCTACACCTTC. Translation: CSVGGTGGYGYTF.

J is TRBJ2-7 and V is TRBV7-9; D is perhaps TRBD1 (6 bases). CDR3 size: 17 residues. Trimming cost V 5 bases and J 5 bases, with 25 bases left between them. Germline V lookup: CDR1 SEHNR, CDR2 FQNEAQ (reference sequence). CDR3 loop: CASSRPPLAHKGDEQYF. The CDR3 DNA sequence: TGTGCCAGCAGCCGCCCCCCGCTAGCACATAAGGGGGACGAGCAGTACTTC.

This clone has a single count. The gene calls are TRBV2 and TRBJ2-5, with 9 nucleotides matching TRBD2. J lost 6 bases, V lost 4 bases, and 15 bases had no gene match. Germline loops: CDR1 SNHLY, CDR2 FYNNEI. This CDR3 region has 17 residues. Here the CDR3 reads CASSAELAGLWVQTQYF. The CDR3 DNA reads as TGTGCCAGCAGTGCCGAACTAGCGGGCCTCTGGGTTCAGACCCAGTACTTC.

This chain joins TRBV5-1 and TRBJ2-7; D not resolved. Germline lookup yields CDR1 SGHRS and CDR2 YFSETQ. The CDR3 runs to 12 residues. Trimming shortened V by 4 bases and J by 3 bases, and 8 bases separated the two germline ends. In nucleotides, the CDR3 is TGCGCCAGCAGCGGCCCAGTCTACGAGCAGTACTTC. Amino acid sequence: CASSGPVYEQYF.

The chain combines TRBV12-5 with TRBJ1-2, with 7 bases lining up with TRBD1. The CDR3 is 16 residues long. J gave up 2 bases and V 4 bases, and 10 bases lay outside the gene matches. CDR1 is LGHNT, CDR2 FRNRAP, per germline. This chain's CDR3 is CASGSRQGLSNYGYTF. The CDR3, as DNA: TGTGCTAGTGGTTCAAGACAGGGTTTGTCCAACTATGGCTACACCTTC.

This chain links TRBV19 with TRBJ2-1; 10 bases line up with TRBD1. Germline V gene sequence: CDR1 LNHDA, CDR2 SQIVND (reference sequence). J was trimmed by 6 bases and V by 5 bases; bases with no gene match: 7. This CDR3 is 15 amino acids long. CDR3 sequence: CASSVGTGEANEQFF. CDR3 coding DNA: TGTGCCAGTAGTGTAGGGACAGGGGAGGCCAATGAGCAGTTCTTC.

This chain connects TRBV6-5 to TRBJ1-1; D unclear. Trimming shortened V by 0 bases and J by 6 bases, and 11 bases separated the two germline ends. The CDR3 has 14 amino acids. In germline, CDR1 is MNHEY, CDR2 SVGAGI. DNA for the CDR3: TGTGCCAGCAGTTACTCGGTTTGGGTCCCTGAAGCTTTCTTT. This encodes CASSYSVWVPEAFF.

CDR3 protein: CASSPPRTSNEQFF. CDR3 coding DNA: TGTGCCAGCTCACCACCCCGGACTAGCAATGAGCAGTTCTTC. The chain employs TRBV18 and TRBJ2-1; 7 bases line up with TRBD2. The CDR3 has 14 residues. The V segment lost 0 bases and the J segment 6 bases; nucleotides outside the gene matches: 2. In germline, CDR1 is KGHSH, CDR2 LQKENI.

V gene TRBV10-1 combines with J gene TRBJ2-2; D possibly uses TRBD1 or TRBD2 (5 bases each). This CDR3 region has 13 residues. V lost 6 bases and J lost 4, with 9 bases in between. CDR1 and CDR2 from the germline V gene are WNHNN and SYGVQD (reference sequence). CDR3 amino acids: CASRPGPTGELFF. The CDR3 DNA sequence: TGCGCCAGCAGACCGGGACCCACCGGGGAGCTGTTTTTT.